This TCR beta chain came from a study of tumor-infiltrating lymphocytes in primary liver carcinoma. Scientists recovered RNA and DNA together from around 18-30 mg of unsorted bulk tissue. The input was 500 ng total RNA; TCR beta cDNA was made from it with a constant-region primer. ARM-PCR, slightly modified, supplied the TCR beta libraries through three nested multiplex PCR rounds. Primers for the first two PCR rounds were TRBV1-TRBV30 forward primers and a C-beta reverse primer (roughly 10 cycles per round). MiXCR, applied by TCRdb to the multiplex PCR reads, yields one record per CDR3 protein. The table shows approximately 79,000 distinct CDR3 sequences, with approximately 74% occurring only once. In the case of this clonotype: The target antigen is unknown. Germline and junction disagree at one end, which may indicate a read error.

Study findings and constraints: The 250 largest clones made up significantly more of tumor than blood repertoires (p = 0.039). Detection in all five tumor regions applied to only about 7.5-24% of top clones. Tumor-adjacent and tumor-blood pairs shared a smaller degree of overlap than tumor region pairs.

Germline-derived CDR1 and CDR2 are MGHRA and YSYEKL. CDR3 length: 17 residues. This receptor was identified in a man aged 40-50 years with primary liver carcinoma and hepatitis B virus infection. The J gene is TRBJ2-3, the V gene TRBV4-1; D is perhaps TRBD1 (5 bases). The specimen was liver tumor tissue from sampling region 4. Subset of the sample: tumor region T4, right-lateral pole. The CDR3 loop reads CTSSQEYRLGGADTQYF. The CDR3 DNA reads TGCACCAGCAGCCAAGAATACAGGCTAGGTGGGGCAGATACGCAGTATTTT.